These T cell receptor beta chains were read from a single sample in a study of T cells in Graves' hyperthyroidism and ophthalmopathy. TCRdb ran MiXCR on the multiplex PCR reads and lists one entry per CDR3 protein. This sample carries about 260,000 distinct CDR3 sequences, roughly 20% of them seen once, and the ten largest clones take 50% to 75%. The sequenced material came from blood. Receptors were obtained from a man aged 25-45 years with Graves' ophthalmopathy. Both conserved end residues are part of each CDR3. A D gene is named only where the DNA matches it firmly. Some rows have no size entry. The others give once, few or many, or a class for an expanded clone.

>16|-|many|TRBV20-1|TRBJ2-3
TGCAGTGCTACCCCATTGATGCAGGCGAGCACAGATACGCAGTATTTT
CSATPLMQASTDTQYF
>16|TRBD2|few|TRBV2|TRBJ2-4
TGTGCCAGCAGTGAACCTAGCGGGAGAGCCAAAAACATTCAGTACTTC
CASSEPSGRAKNIQYF
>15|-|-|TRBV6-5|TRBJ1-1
TGTGCCAGCAGAGTTACTCGTGGGGGGGACACTGAAGCTTTCTTT
CASRVTRGGDTEAFF
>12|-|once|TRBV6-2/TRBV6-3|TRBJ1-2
TGTGCCAGCAGTCAGGGATCCTGGGGCTACACCTTC
CASSQGSWGYTF
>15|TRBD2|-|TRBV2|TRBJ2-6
TGTGCCAGCAGAGCCGGGACTAGTGGGGCCAACGTCCTGACTTTC
CASRAGTSGANVLTF
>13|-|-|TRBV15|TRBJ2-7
TGTGCCACCAGCATCGACACACACTACGAGCAGTACTTC
CATSIDTHYEQYF
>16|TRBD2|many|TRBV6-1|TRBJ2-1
TGTGCCAGCAGTTATTTCCGGGGACTAGCGGGAACTGAGCAGTTCTTC
CASSYFRGLAGTEQFF
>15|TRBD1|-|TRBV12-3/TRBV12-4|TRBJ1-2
TGTGCCAGCGGGAACAGACGGGACAGAAACTATGGCTACACCTTC
CASGNRRDRNYGYTF
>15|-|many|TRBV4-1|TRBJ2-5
TGCGCCAGCAGCCAAGGGTGGGGGCAGATAGAGACCCAGTACTTC
CASSQGWGQIETQYF
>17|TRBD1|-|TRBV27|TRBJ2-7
TGTGCCAGCAGTCTACGACCCCCGGGACAGAGCTCCTACGAGCAGTACTTC
CASSLRPPGQSSYEQYF
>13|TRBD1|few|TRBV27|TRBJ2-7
TGTGCCAGCAGATTTCAGGGGGCCTACGAGCAGTACTTC
CASRFQGAYEQYF
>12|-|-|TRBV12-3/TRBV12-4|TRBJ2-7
TGTGCCAGCAGTACAGAATCCTACGAGCAGTACTTC
CASSTESYEQYF
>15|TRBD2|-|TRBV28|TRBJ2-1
TGTGCCAGCAATTGGGTACGGGAGGGCCTGAATGAGCGGTTCTTC
CASNWVREGLNERFF
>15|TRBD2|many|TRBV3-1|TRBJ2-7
TGTGCCAGCAGCCGCTCCGGGACTAGCGACTACGAGCAGTACTTC
CASSRSGTSDYEQYF
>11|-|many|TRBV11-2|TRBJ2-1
TGTGCCAGCAGCTCTACTAATGAGCAGTTCTTC
CASSSTNEQFF
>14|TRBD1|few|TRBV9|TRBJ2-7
TGTGCCAGCAGCTCGGGACAGGGAGTGTGGGAGCAGTACTTC
CASSSGQGVWEQYF
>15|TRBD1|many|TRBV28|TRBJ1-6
TGTGCCAGCAGTCAAGCCGGGACAGGACAATCACCCCTCCACTTT
CASSQAGTGQSPLHF
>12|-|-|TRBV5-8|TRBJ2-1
TGTGCCAGCAGAGGGACGTACAATGAGCAGTTCTTC
CASRGTYNEQFF
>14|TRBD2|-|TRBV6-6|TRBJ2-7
TGTGCCAGCAGTTACATCGGGAGGGCCCGCGAGCAGTACTTC
CASSYIGRAREQYF
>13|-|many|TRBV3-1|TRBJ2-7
TGTGCCAGCCACCAACAGGGGAGGCACGAGCAGTACTTC
CASHQQGRHEQYF
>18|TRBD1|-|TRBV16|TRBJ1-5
TGTGCCAGCAGCCCCTGGACAGGGGCGTCATATAGCAATCAGCCCCAGCATTTT
CASSPWTGASYSNQPQHF
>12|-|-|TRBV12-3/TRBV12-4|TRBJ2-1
TGTGCCAGCACCCTTGGGAGAGTGGGGCAGTTCTTC
CASTLGRVGQFF
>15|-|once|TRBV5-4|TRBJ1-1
TGTGCCAGCAGCTTAGGCAGACGTGAATTAGGGGAAGCTTTCTTT
CASSLGRRELGEAFF
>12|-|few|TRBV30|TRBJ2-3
TGTGCCTGGAGCAGGACCCTCAATCGGTCGTATTTT
CAWSRTLNRSYF
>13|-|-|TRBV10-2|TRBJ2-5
TGCGCCAGCAGTGAGCAAGGGAAAGAGACCCAGTACTTC
CASSEQGKETQYF
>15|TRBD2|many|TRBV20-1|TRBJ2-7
TGCAGTGCTAAGGGACTAGCGGGAGGAACCTACGAGCAGTACTTC
CSAKGLAGGTYEQYF
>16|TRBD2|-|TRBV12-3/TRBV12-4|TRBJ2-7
TGTGCCAGCAGCACGGGGAGGGCCCACAAGAAGTACGAGCAGTACTTC
CASSTGRAHKKYEQYF
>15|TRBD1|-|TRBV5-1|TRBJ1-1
TGCGCCAGCAGCTCCAGGGGGGCGTCGGACACTGAAGCTTTCTTT
CASSSRGASDTEAFF
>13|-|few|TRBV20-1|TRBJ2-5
TGCAGTGCTAGAAAGGGTCTTCAAGAGACCCAGTACTTC
CSARKGLQETQYF
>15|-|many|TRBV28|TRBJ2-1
TGTGCCAGCAGTTCCGCGCGGAGCTCCTACAATGAGCAGTTCTTC
CASSSARSSYNEQFF
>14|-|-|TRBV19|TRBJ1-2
TGTGCCAGTATTCCGACGGCCTCTAACTATGGCTACACCTTC
CASIPTASNYGYTF
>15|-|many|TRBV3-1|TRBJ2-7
TGTGCCAGCAGCCCGACTCGGACACAGACCGCCGAGCAGTACTTC
CASSPTRTQTAEQYF
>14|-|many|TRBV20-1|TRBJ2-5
TGCAGTGCTAGACTCACGGGGCCGGGGGAGACCCAGTACTTC
CSARLTGPGETQYF
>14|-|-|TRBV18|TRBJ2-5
TGTGCCAGCTCACCACGTCGAGAACAAGAGACCCAGTACTTC
CASSPRREQETQYF
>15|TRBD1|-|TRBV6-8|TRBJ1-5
TGTGCCAGCAGTCGCGGGACAGGGGGCGGCCAGCCCCAGCATTTT
CASSRGTGGGQPQHF
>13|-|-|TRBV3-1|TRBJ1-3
TGTGCCAGCAGGCGTGCCAGAGGAAACACCATATATTTT
CASRRARGNTIYF
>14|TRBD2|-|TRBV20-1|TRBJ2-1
TGCAGTGCGGTTCTAGCGGGAGCTGGGAATGAGCAGTTCTTC
CSAVLAGAGNEQFF
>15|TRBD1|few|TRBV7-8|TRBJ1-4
TGTGCCAGCAGCTTAATGACAGGGGAGAATGAAAAACTGTTTTTT
CASSLMTGENEKLFF
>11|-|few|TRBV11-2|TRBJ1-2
TGTGCCAGCAGGGGGGACTATGGCTACACCTTC
CASRGDYGYTF
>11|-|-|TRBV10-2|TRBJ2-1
TGCGCCAGCAGTGAACGTTTGGAGCAGTTCTTC
CASSERLEQFF
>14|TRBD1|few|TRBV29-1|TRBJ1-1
TGCAGCGGCAGGGGGGGGGGGGTCCGCACTGAAGCTTTCTTT
CSGRGGGVRTEAFF
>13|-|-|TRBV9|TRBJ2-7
TGTGCCAGCAGCGTATCGGTGGGGTACGGGCAGTACTTC
CASSVSVGYGQYF
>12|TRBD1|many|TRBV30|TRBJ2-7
TGTGCCCGGGAAACCGGGACAGCTGAGCAGTACTTC
CARETGTAEQYF
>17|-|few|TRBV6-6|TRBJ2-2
TGTGCCAGCAGTTACTCGCGGGCGCTCCGCGCCACCGGGGAGCTGTTTTTT
CASSYSRALRATGELFF
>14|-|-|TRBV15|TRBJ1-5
TGTGCCACCAGCCATGACAGAGGCAGACAGCCCCAGCATTTT
CATSHDRGRQPQHF
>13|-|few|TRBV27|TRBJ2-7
TGTGCCAGCAGTTACGGACAAGACTACGAGCAGTACTTC
CASSYGQDYEQYF
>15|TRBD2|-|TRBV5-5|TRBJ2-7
TGTGCCAGCAGCTTTGGGCGGGAGGTAACCTACGAGCAGTACTTC
CASSFGREVTYEQYF
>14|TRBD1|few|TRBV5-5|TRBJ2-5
TGTGCCAGCAAGAGACAGGGTGTGCAAGAGACCCAGTACTTC
CASKRQGVQETQYF
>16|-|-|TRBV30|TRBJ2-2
TGTGCCCGGAGTGCATGGACTCGAAGCTCCACCGGGGAGCTGTTTTTT
CARSAWTRSSTGELFF
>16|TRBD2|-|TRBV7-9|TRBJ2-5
TGTGCCAGCAGCTTACTCACCCCCGGGACTAAAGAGACCCAGTACTTC
CASSLLTPGTKETQYF
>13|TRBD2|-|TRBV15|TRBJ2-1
TGTGCCACCAGCAGGGGACTAGCCAATGAGCAGTTCTTC
CATSRGLANEQFF
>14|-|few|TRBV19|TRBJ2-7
TGTGCCAGTAGTTACCCGGGGAGCTCCTACGAGCAGTACTTC
CASSYPGSSYEQYF
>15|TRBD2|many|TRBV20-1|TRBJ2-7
TGCAGTGCTAGAGATAATCGGGAGGTCTCCTACGAGCAGTACTTC
CSARDNREVSYEQYF